One sample yielded the 8 T cell receptor beta chains listed below, sequenced in a study of shared clonotypes between healthy human individuals. Method: immunoSEQ multiplex PCR; TCRdb's copy keeps in-frame clones and lacks some. The sample shows about 2.2 million clones, roughly 93% of them seen only once. CD45RO negativity and positive selection for CCR7 defined naive CD8 cells, a population that excluded terminally differentiated effector memory CD45RA+ cells. The sequencing input was naive CD8+ T cells from PBMCs. The source of these receptors is a man in his late teens or twenties in good health. Some clones in this sample may be carry-over from other donors' samples.

The chain employs TRBV6-6 and TRBJ2-7; the D gene could be TRBD1 or TRBD2 (5 bases each). The CDR3 runs 14 residues. Germline-derived CDR1 and CDR2 are MNHNY and SVGAGI (reference sequence). The V end lost 2 bases, the J end lost 3 bases, and 11 bases lay between the germline ends. CDR3 DNA: TGTGCCAGCAGTTACGGTCCGAGGGGCTACGAGCAGTACTTC. Its translation: CASSYGPRGYEQYF.

V usage is TRBV9 and J usage is TRBJ2-1; 8 positions match TRBD2. The V and J ends lost 3 bases and 7 bases, in that order; junction bases with no gene match: 12. Looked up from germline, CDR1 is SGDLS and CDR2 is YYNGEE. This CDR3 is 16 amino acids long. The CDR3 loop is CASSARVAGLMNEQFF. The CDR3 DNA reads TGTGCCAGCAGCGCAAGGGTAGCGGGATTGATGAATGAGCAGTTCTTC.

This clone has only a few counts. The rearrangement joins TRBV4-1 to TRBJ1-1; D possibly corresponds to TRBD1 (5 bases). Germline-derived CDR1 and CDR2 are MGHRA and YSYEKL. The V gene lost 0 bases and the J gene lost 4 bases, with 12 bases spanning the gap. There are 15 residues in the CDR3. The CDR3 DNA is TGCGCCAGCAGCCAAGAACCGGGGCTGAGCACTGAAGCTTTCTTT. Amino acid sequence: CASSQEPGLSTEAFF.

V and J are TRBV12-5 and TRBJ2-1; D ambiguous. Germline V CDR1 and CDR2: LGHNT, FRNRAP. Trimming removed 1 base at V and 7 bases at J, with 8 bases between. This CDR3 has 13 amino acids. The CDR3 nucleotides are TGTGCTAGTGGTTTGGGGGGTGGGAATGAGCAGTTCTTC. Its translation: CASGLGGGNEQFF.

V is TRBV4-3 and J is TRBJ1-1; D possibly corresponds to TRBD1 (6 bases). Germline CDR1 LGHNA, CDR2 YSLEER. Trimming removed 1 base from V and 0 bases from J, with 18 bases in between. The CDR3 length is 18 residues. CDR3 in amino acids: CASSQGGAEVLVNTEAFF. Written as DNA, the CDR3 is TGCGCCAGCAGCCAAGGGGGGGCGGAGGTCCTTGTGAACACTGAAGCTTTCTTT.

The gene calls are TRBV10-2 and TRBJ2-7, with D perhaps matching TRBD1 (5 bases). Germline CDR1 is WSHSY and CDR2 is SAAADI. This CDR3 region has 13 residues. V shed 2 bases and J shed 5 bases, with 10 bases lying between them. DNA for the CDR3: TGCGCCAGCAGTGAGACAGGATACCACGAGCAGTACTTC. Protein sequence: CASSETGYHEQYF.

The V call is TRBV11-2, the J call TRBJ1-1, with D possibly TRBD1 on 5 matching bases. The germline V gene encodes CDR1 SGHAT and CDR2 FQNNGV. V was pared by 2 bases and J by 7 bases, with 11 bases between. The CDR3 consists of 13 residues. CDR3 region: CASSLWGDYEAFF. In DNA, the CDR3 is TGTGCCAGCAGCTTATGGGGGGATTATGAAGCTTTCTTT.

The CDR3 nucleotides are TGTGCCAGCAGCTCTCCAGGGAGGGAGCAGTACTTC. It yields the protein CASSSPGREQYF. V is TRBV5-4 and J is TRBJ2-7, with a possible D match to TRBD2 (6 bases). CDR1 and CDR2 from the germline V gene are SGHNT and YYREEE (reference sequence). CDR3 size: 12 residues. V was shortened by 3 bases and J by 7 bases, with 11 bases between the two germline ends.